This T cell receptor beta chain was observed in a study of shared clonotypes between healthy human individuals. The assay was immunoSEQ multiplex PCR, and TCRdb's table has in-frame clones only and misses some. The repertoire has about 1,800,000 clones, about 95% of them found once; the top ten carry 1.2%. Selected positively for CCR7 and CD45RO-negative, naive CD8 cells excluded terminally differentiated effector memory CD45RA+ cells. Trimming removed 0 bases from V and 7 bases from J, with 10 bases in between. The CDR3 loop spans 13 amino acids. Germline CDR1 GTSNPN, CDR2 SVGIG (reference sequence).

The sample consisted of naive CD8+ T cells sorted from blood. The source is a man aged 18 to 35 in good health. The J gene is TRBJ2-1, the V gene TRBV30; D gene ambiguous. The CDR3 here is CAWSVWAANEQFF. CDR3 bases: TGTGCCTGGAGTGTCTGGGCAGCGAATGAGCAGTTCTTC.